This TCR beta chain is drawn from a study of T cells in Graves' hyperthyroidism and ophthalmopathy. Hyperthyroidism in the patients, aged 18 to 65, was newly diagnosed and under 2 months in duration. The blood specimen was taken at initial hyperthyroidism diagnosis, before any ophthalmopathy symptoms. This clonotype was recorded at least ten times. CDR1 is MNHEY, CDR2 SVGEGT, per germline. Trimming shortened V by 2 bases and J by 7 bases, and 9 bases separated the two germline ends. The CDR3 loop spans 14 amino acids. TCR beta CDR3 region amplification was performed from RNA transcripts. The TCR CDR3 first-round RT-PCR relied on the HTBI primer set. TCRdb re-derived calls from the multiplex PCR reads in MiXCR, one entry per CDR3 protein. Of hundreds of thousands of distinct CDR3 sequences in the sample, about 15% were seen once.

This chain connects TRBV6-2 or TRBV6-3 to TRBJ1-6; D is perhaps TRBD1 (6 bases). The material sequenced was blood. The TCR was taken from a woman in her 30s with Graves' hyperthyroidism that later progressed to Graves' ophthalmopathy. In DNA, the CDR3 is TGTGCCAGCAGTTACCGGACAGCAAATTCACCCCTCCACTTT. It yields the protein CASSYRTANSPLHF.